The rows below give T cell receptor beta chains drawn from one sample of a study of shared clonotypes between healthy human individuals. The method was immunoSEQ multiplex PCR; TCRdb's version includes in-frame clones alone and lacks a portion of them. The sample holds about 510,000 clones, about 80% seen once. The sequenced sample was PBMCs. The origin of the receptors is a woman aged 35 to 49 in good health. Some clones in this sample may be carry-over from other donors' samples. The CDR3 runs from the conserved cysteine through the conserved F or W. The order of the fields is CDR3 DNA, CDR3 protein, D gene, CDR3 length, J gene, V gene, clone size. A D gene is named only where the DNA matches it firmly. Where a row states a size, it is once, few, many or the class of an expanded clone; other rows omit it.

TGTGCCAGCAGTTTTGAGGATTGGCAGGATCGGTATTTT CASSFEDWQDRYF . 13 TRBJ2-3 TRBV28 .
TGTGCCAGCAGCCAAGAGCCCGCCACGAACACCGGGGAGCTGTTTTTT CASSQEPATNTGELFF . 16 TRBJ2-2 TRBV4-2 .
TGCGCCAGCAGTAAGCCGGGATCGACCTACAATGAGCAGTTCTTC CASSKPGSTYNEQFF . 15 TRBJ2-1 TRBV10-2 .
TGTGCCAGCAGCATCCGGGGGCGGTATCAGCAGTTCTTC CASSIRGRYQQFF . 13 TRBJ2-1 TRBV28 .
TGTGCCAGCAGTGAATGGGGAGGGGGTGGTGGCTACACCTTC CASSEWGGGGGYTF . 14 TRBJ1-2 TRBV25-1 .
TGCGCCAGCAGCTATGGGACAGCCTACAATGAGCAGTTCTTC CASSYGTAYNEQFF TRBD1 14 TRBJ2-1 TRBV4-1 .
TGTGCCAGCAGCACCAGGACAGGGGGCCTTTACGAGCAGTACTTC CASSTRTGGLYEQYF TRBD1 15 TRBJ2-7 TRBV5-4 .
TGTGCCAGCAGCTACGGGGCAGAGAATTCACCCCTCCACTTT CASSYGAENSPLHF . 14 TRBJ1-6 TRBV7-3 few
TGTGCCAGCAGCAACCTCGGGGTACAGTCGGGGGAGCAGTACTTC CASSNLGVQSGEQYF . 15 TRBJ2-7 TRBV5-6 .
TGTGCCACCGAACTGGGGGGGCGCAATCCCTACGAGCAGTACTTC CATELGGRNPYEQYF . 15 TRBJ2-7 TRBV2 .
TGTGCCAGCAGTTTATATGCCCGTGGGGGCCACAGCAGGGGGGACACCGGGGAGCTGTTTTTT CASSLYARGGHSRGDTGELFF . 21 TRBJ2-2 TRBV27 .
TGTGCCACCAGCAGGGGAGCGGGGGGGGCGGTCAATGAGCAGTTCTTC CATSRGAGGAVNEQFF TRBD2 16 TRBJ2-1 TRBV15 .
TGTGCCAGCACGCGGCTAGCAGCCGAGGAGCAGTACTTC CASTRLAAEEQYF . 13 TRBJ2-7 TRBV6-4 .
TGTGCCATCAGTGAGTCGACGGACAGGGTGGGCGATGAGCAGTTCTTC CAISESTDRVGDEQFF TRBD1 16 TRBJ2-1 TRBV10-3 .
TGTGCCAGCAGCCTGGATCGTGCCGGAGTGGGGGATACGCAGTATTTT CASSLDRAGVGDTQYF . 16 TRBJ2-3 TRBV5-5 .
TGTGCCAGCAGCTTAAGGCTAGTCGACACCGGGGAGCTGTTTTTT CASSLRLVDTGELFF . 15 TRBJ2-2 TRBV5-5 .
TGTGCCACCAGCAGAGACGCGGGGAGAAGAACCGGGGAGCTGTTTTTT CATSRDAGRRTGELFF . 16 TRBJ2-2 TRBV15 .
TGCGCCAGCAGTTGGGTGGTTCCGGGGGGGACTAGCACAGATACGCAGTATTTT CASSWVVPGGTSTDTQYF TRBD2 18 TRBJ2-3 TRBV10-1 .
TGCGCCAGCAGCTTCGGACAGGGGGGTAGTGAAAAACTGTTTTTT CASSFGQGGSEKLFF TRBD1 15 TRBJ1-4 TRBV5-1 .
TGTGCCAGCACCTCTGGGGGCGCTGGCCACGAGCAGTACTTC CASTSGGAGHEQYF . 14 TRBJ2-7 TRBV7-9 few
TGCGCCAGCAGCATAGGCGATTCCTACGAGCAGTACTTC CASSIGDSYEQYF . 13 TRBJ2-7 TRBV5-1 .
TGCGCCAGCAGTCGCCCCAGCCTTGGGGGTTTTTATGGCTACACCTTC CASSRPSLGGFYGYTF . 16 TRBJ1-2 TRBV5-1 .
TGTGCTAGTGGTTTGTCAGGGGGTCGGACAGATACGCAGTATTTT CASGLSGGRTDTQYF TRBD1 15 TRBJ2-3 TRBV12-5 .
TGTGCCAGCAGCGGAGGGACGACGAGCACAGATACGCAGTATTTT CASSGGTTSTDTQYF . 15 TRBJ2-3 TRBV6-4 .
TGTGCCAGCAGTCAGACAGAGTATCAGCCCCAGCATTTT CASSQTEYQPQHF . 13 TRBJ1-5 TRBV27 .
TGCGCCAGCAGCAAGGGACAGGGAATCGGCTACACCTTC CASSKGQGIGYTF TRBD1 13 TRBJ1-2 TRBV5-1 .
TGTGCCAGCTCACCTAGCAGGGACACCGGGGAGCTGTTTTTT CASSPSRDTGELFF . 14 TRBJ2-2 TRBV18 .
TGTGCCAGCAGCGTAGTCCTCGCGCCGGGAAATGAGCAGTTCTTC CASSVVLAPGNEQFF . 15 TRBJ2-1 TRBV9 .
TGTGCCAGCAGTGTTTTAGCGGGACCATCCTACAATGAGCAGTTCTTC CASSVLAGPSYNEQFF TRBD2 16 TRBJ2-1 TRBV2 .
TGTGCCAGCAGTTCCCAGGGACAGGTCTACCAGCCCCAGCATTTT CASSSQGQVYQPQHF TRBD1 15 TRBJ1-5 TRBV28 .
TGTGCCAGCGGGGGACAGAACACCGGGGAGCTGTTTTTT CASGGQNTGELFF . 13 TRBJ2-2 TRBV9 .
TGTGCCAGCAGTTACACATGGGCTAGCGCCTACAATGAGCAGTTCTTC CASSYTWASAYNEQFF . 16 TRBJ2-1 TRBV6-5 once
TGTGCCAGCTCACCAACCGGCACCGGGGAGCTGTTTTTT CASSPTGTGELFF . 13 TRBJ2-2 TRBV18 .
TGCGCCAGCAGCCCCCGACAGGGAGAGACCCAGTACTTC CASSPRQGETQYF TRBD1 13 TRBJ2-5 TRBV5-1 .
TGTGCCAGCAGCAAAGAAGCCCCGACTAGCTACGAGCAGTACTTC CASSKEAPTSYEQYF . 15 TRBJ2-7 TRBV21-1 .
TGTGCCAGCTCACCAGACAGTTACAATGAGCAGTTCTTC CASSPDSYNEQFF . 13 TRBJ2-1 TRBV18 .
TGCGCCAGCAGCTACACTAGCGTCGGGGGGAATGAGCAGTTCTTC CASSYTSVGGNEQFF TRBD2 15 TRBJ2-1 TRBV5-1 .
TGTGCCACCAGGCGGGACAGGGAAGACACCGGGGAGCTGTTTTTT CATRRDREDTGELFF TRBD1 15 TRBJ2-2 TRBV15 many
TGTGCCAGCAGCTTAATTCTGAACACCGGGGAGCTGTTTTTT CASSLILNTGELFF . 14 TRBJ2-2 TRBV11-2 once
TGTGCCAGCAGTTACTTTGAAGGGTCGGACACTGAAGCTTTCTTT CASSYFEGSDTEAFF . 15 TRBJ1-1 TRBV6-6 .
TGTGCCAGCAGCGTACCCCTTGGCAGGGCCTACCAGCCCCAGCATTTT CASSVPLGRAYQPQHF . 16 TRBJ1-5 TRBV9 .
TGCGCCAGCAGTCAATCGCCAGGGCATTTCTTTAGATCCTACGAGCAGTACTTC CASSQSPGHFFRSYEQYF . 18 TRBJ2-7 TRBV23-1 few
TGTGCCAGCAGCACAGCCGGGACTAGCGGGAGTGGAGAGACCCAGTACTTC CASSTAGTSGSGETQYF TRBD2 17 TRBJ2-5 TRBV7-2 many
TGTGCCAGCAGCACAGACAGTCTCTCTGGAAACACCATATATTTT CASSTDSLSGNTIYF . 15 TRBJ1-3 TRBV7-6 .
TGTGCCAGCAGCCGGGACAGGTCCACAACTAATGAAAAACTGTTTTTT CASSRDRSTTNEKLFF TRBD1 16 TRBJ1-4 TRBV5-4 .
TGTGCCAGCAGTTACCGAGACAGGGGCATAGATGGCTACACCTTC CASSYRDRGIDGYTF TRBD1 15 TRBJ1-2 TRBV6-6 once
TGCGCCAGCAGCTTGGATCCCGCAGGGGGTTATGGCTACACCTTC CASSLDPAGGYGYTF TRBD1 15 TRBJ1-2 TRBV5-1 .
TGTGCCAGCAGTTCGGGACTAGCGGGAGTAGTGTACGAGCAGTACTTC CASSSGLAGVVYEQYF TRBD2 16 TRBJ2-7 TRBV27 .
TGTGCCAGCAGTTTCACGGTGGGTGAGCAGTTCTTC CASSFTVGEQFF . 12 TRBJ2-1 TRBV6-6 .
TGTGCCAGCAGTGCACCGGGACTAGCGGTGTACGAGCAGTACTTC CASSAPGLAVYEQYF TRBD2 15 TRBJ2-7 TRBV6-1 .
TGCGCCAGCAGTGAGAGTAGATCGGCGGGAGTGGAATCCTACGAGCAGTACTTC CASSESRSAGVESYEQYF TRBD2 18 TRBJ2-7 TRBV10-2 .
TGTGCCAGCAGCTTAAAAGGGGCTGAGACCCAGTACTTC CASSLKGAETQYF . 13 TRBJ2-5 TRBV7-3 once
. CASSVGPGVGTDTQYF . 16 TRBJ2-3 TRBV7-3 .
TGTGCCAGCAGAGGACACAGGGCCGGGGAGACCCAGTACTTC CASRGHRAGETQYF . 14 TRBJ2-5 TRBV28 .
TGTGCCAGCAGCTTAGGGACTAGCGGGATCAATGAGCAGTTCTTC CASSLGTSGINEQFF TRBD2 15 TRBJ2-1 TRBV7-8 .